The entry that follows covers one TCR beta chain sequence. Its antigen specificity is not known. Base-call qualities are not available, and no considerably larger clone is one nucleotide away. This entry belongs to a study of control samples from healthy donors and cancer patients (dated by TCRdb to 2018 to 2020). Library preparation employed the immunoSEQ multiplex PCR assay. What TCRdb holds here is the immuneACCESS table cut down to in-frame rearrangements. Part of the clones is not present; checked against another copy, under half of the missing clones reflect an unresolved V gene, and the others are unexplained. Within this sample are over 150,000 clones, with approximately 94% of them counted one time only. Of the sample, about 5% is held by the ten largest clones. The receptor was isolated from a man aged 35 to 55 in good health. The sequenced sample was blood.

The encoded CDR3 is CATSDADREGYTF. The DNA sequence follows: TGTGCCACCAGTGATGCGGACAGGGAAGGCTACACCTTC. This chain joins TRBV24-1 to TRBJ1-2; TRBD1 fits 8 bases in the junction. The CDR3 starts with the cysteine, ends with the phenylalanine, and has 13 residues. Only the CDR3 DNA is retained, 39 bases long and in frame from the first base. Clipping removes 3 bases from V and 8 bases from J, with 4 as the unmatched junction base count. CDR1 and CDR2 were assigned from the germline V gene as KGHDR and SFDVKD.